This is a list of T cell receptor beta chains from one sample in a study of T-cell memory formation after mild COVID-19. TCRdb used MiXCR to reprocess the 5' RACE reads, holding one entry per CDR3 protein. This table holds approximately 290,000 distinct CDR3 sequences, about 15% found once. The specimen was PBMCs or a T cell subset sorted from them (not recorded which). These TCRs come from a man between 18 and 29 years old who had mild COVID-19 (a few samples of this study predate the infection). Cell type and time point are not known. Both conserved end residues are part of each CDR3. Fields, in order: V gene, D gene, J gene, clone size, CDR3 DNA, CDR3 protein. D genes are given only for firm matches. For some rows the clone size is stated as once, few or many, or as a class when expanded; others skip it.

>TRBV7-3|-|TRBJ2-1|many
TGTGCCAGCAGCCGGGGCGGCTCCTACAATGAGCAGTTCTTC
CASSRGGSYNEQFF
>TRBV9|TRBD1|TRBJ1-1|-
TGTGCCAGCAGCGATCCGGGACAGGCCGACACTGAAGCTTTCTTT
CASSDPGQADTEAFF
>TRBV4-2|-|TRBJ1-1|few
TGTGCCAGCAGCCAATTTGGGGATCCCGGGGGCGCTGAAGCTTTCTTT
CASSQFGDPGGAEAFF
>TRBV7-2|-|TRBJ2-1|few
TGTGCCAGCAGCCGAGGGGAGCTCTTGAATGAGCAGTTCTTC
CASSRGELLNEQFF
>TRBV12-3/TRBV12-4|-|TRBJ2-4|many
TGTGCCAGCAGTATCGGGAGTCTAGCCAAAAACATTCAGTACTTC
CASSIGSLAKNIQYF
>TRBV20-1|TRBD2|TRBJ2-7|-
TGCAGTGTGCGGATTCGTTCTAGCGGGGCCTCCTACGAGCAGTACTTC
CSVRIRSSGASYEQYF
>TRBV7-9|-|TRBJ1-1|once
TGTGCCAGCAGCGACTCCTACCCGGTGGGGGAGGCTTTCTTT
CASSDSYPVGEAFF
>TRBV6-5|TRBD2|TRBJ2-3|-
TGTGCCAGCAGCCCACGAGGACTAGCGGGGGGCTATAGCACAGATACGCAGTATTTT
CASSPRGLAGGYSTDTQYF
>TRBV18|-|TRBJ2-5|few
TGTGCCAGCTCACCACCTTCCGGGGAGGCCCAGTACTTC
CASSPPSGEAQYF
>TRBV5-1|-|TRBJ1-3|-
TGCGCCAGCAGCTTTTTAGGGACCAGCTCTGGAAACACCATATATTTT
CASSFLGTSSGNTIYF
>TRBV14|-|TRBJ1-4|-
TGTGCCAGCAGCCAAGAATTCGAGGGGTTTGAAAAACTGTTTTTT
CASSQEFEGFEKLFF